Below are 27 T cell receptor beta chains sequenced from a single sample in a study of T cell repertoires in cytomegalovirus infection. The antigens these receptors bind are not known. TCRdb reprocessed the reads with MiXCR, giving one entry per CDR3 protein. The top ten clones hold about 17% of a sample with some 500,000 distinct CDR3 sequences, more than 30% of them seen once. The input for sequencing was cultured PBMCs, taken from culture after CMV antigen stimulation. The receptors stem from a human donor in good health (CMV status not recorded). Some clones in this sample may be carry-over from other donors' samples.

As DNA, the CDR3 is TGCAGTGCTAGAGCCTCGCCAGTTGATGAGCAGTTCTTC. This codes for CSARASPVDEQFF. V and J are TRBV20-1 and TRBJ2-1; D unclear. Germline CDR1 and CDR2: DFQATT and SNEGSKA (reference sequence). Trimming took off 1 base at V and 8 bases at J, with 12 bases between the two ends. The CDR3 runs 13 residues.

The chain carries TRBV20-1 and TRBJ1-1; the match to TRBD1 covers 7 bases. J was trimmed by 4 bases and V by 5 bases; bases with no gene match: 4. Germline CDR1 DFQATT, CDR2 SNEGSKA (reference sequence). This CDR3 contains 12 residues. The CDR3 nucleotides read TGCAGTGCTTCAAGACAGGGCACTGAAGCTTTCTTT. Protein product: CSASRQGTEAFF.

This clonotype was counted at least ten times. The J gene is TRBJ2-1, the V gene TRBV12-3 or TRBV12-4, with a weak D call TRBD1 (6 bases). The CDR3 has 12 residues. Deletions cut 4 bases from V and 7 bases from J, with 8 bases between. The CDR3 spells CASSSQGNEQFF. CDR3 coding DNA: TGTGCCAGCAGTTCCCAGGGGAATGAGCAGTTCTTC.

The rearrangement uses TRBV11-2 and TRBJ2-3; a possible D gene is TRBD2 (6 bases). CDR3 length equals 15 residues. V was trimmed by 5 bases and J by 1 base, leaving 13 bases between them. Germline loops: CDR1 SGHAT, CDR2 FQNNGV. This CDR3 reads CASSRARRGTDTQYF. In DNA, the CDR3 is TGTGCCAGCAGCCGGGCCCGGAGGGGCACAGATACGCAGTATTTT.

This clonotype was seen only a few times. The chain carries TRBV30 and TRBJ2-1; D call uncertain. Trimming took off 0 bases at V and 10 bases at J, with 10 bases between the two ends. The germline gives CDR1 GTSNPN, CDR2 SVGIG (reference sequence). The CDR3 sequence is 12 residues long. For the CDR3, the DNA is TGTGCCTGGAGTGTAAGGCGGCGGGAGCAGTTCTTC. Its translation is CAWSVRRREQFF.

Comment on this clonotype: Since the CDR3 does not end with the conserved phenylalanine or tryptophan, this likely comes from a read error. The rearrangement joins TRBV6-5 to TRBJ2-1; D tentatively reads TRBD1 or TRBD2 (5 bases each). Germline assignment: CDR1 MNHEY and CDR2 SVGAGI. The CDR3 extends over 14 amino acids. V lost 2 bases and J lost 2, with 7 bases in between. Written as DNA, the CDR3 is TGTGCCAGCAGTTACCAGGGACCCTACAATGAGCAGTTCTTA. Amino acids: CASSYQGPYNEQFL.

This clonotype was observed a few times. The chain links TRBV20-1 to TRBJ2-3; 10 nucleotides match TRBD1. Germline CDR1 is DFQATT and CDR2 is SNEGSKA (reference sequence). With 0 bases clipped from V and 5 bases from J, the junction kept 5 bases outside the gene matches. This CDR3 is built from 15 residues. The CDR3 nucleotides are TGCAGTGCTAGAGACCCCGGACAGGGGGAAGATACGCAGTATTTT. Protein sequence: CSARDPGQGEDTQYF.

In its sample, this clonotype was seen a few times. The chain joins TRBV7-2 to TRBJ1-2; TRBD1 might be the D (6 bases). Germline V CDR1 and CDR2: SGHTA, FQGNSA. The CDR3 covers 15 residues. The V end lost 5 bases, the J end lost 3 bases, and 16 bases lay between the germline ends. The CDR3 coding sequence is TGTGCCAGCAGCCTCGGACAGACGATAGACTATGGCTACACCTTC. Protein: CASSLGQTIDYGYTF.

This clonotype showed up just a few times. Written as DNA, the CDR3 is TGTGCCAGCAGTTGGGGGATCACAGATACGCAGTATTTT. This encodes CASSWGITDTQYF. This chain uses TRBV6-2 or TRBV6-3 with TRBJ2-3, with D perhaps given as TRBD1 or TRBD2 (5 bases each). Looked up from germline, CDR1 is MNHEY and CDR2 is SVGEGT. Trimming left V 4 bases short and J 2 bases short, with 7 bases between. This CDR3 is built from 13 residues.

This clonotype was observed a handful of times. The rearrangement joins TRBV28 to TRBJ1-1; maybe TRBD1 (6 bases). V lost 8 bases, J lost 6 bases, and 13 bases lay in between. The CDR3 contains 12 residues. Germline V gene lookup returns CDR1 MDHEN and CDR2 SYDVKM. DNA of the CDR3: TGTGCCAGCCGGCTGGGGGCTCCTGAAGCTTTCTTT. Its translation is CASRLGAPEAFF. The whole variable domain, remainder taken from reference TRBV28 and TRBJ1-1, is DVKVTQSSRYLVKRTGEKVFLECVQDMDHENMFWYRQDPGLGLRLIYFSYDVKMKEKGDIPEGYSVSREKKERFSLILESASTNQTSMYLCASRLGAPEAFFGQGTRLTVV.

The chain has TRBV20-1 and TRBJ1-4; D unresolved. CDR3 length: 14 residues. Deletions cut 0 bases from V and 6 bases from J, with 11 bases between. CDR1 and CDR2 (germline): DFQATT, SNEGSKA (reference sequence). CDR3 in DNA: TGCAGTGCTAGAGATAGCAGGAATGATGAAAAACTGTTTTTT. This translates into CSARDSRNDEKLFF.

The chain carries TRBV12-3 or TRBV12-4 and TRBJ2-7, with TRBD2 matching 7 bases. This CDR3 spans 13 amino acids. V lost 6 bases, J lost 4 bases, and 6 bases stayed unmatched. CDR3 coding DNA: TGTGCCAGCAGCCCAGCGGGATGGTACGAGCAGTACTTC. Its translation: CASSPAGWYEQYF.

This clonotype has only a few counts. The chain recombines TRBV27 with TRBJ2-3; 7 nucleotides line up with TRBD2. Germline loops: CDR1 MNHEY, CDR2 SMNVEV (reference sequence). This CDR3 is 16 amino acids long. The V and J ends lost 2 bases and 2 bases, in that order; junction bases with no gene match: 7. CDR3 region: CASSLGRGRDTDTQYF. CDR3 in DNA: TGTGCCAGCAGTTTAGGAAGAGGGAGGGACACAGATACGCAGTATTTT.

This clonotype has just a few counts. The genes are TRBV12-5 and TRBJ1-4; unclear D gene. V shed 1 base and J shed 14 bases, with 11 bases lying between them. Germline CDR1 reads LGHNT; CDR2 reads FRNRAP. The length of the CDR3 is 12 residues. The CDR3 is CASGLGEERLFF. In DNA, the CDR3 is TGTGCTAGTGGTTTGGGGGAGGAACGGCTGTTTTTT.

DNA of the CDR3: TGTGCCAGCAGACCGGGACAGGGAAACACCATATATTTT. It is translated as CASRPGQGNTIYF. The chain carries TRBV7-2 and TRBJ1-3, with 7 bases aligning to TRBD1. The CDR3 length is 13 residues. The germline V gene has CDR1 SGHTA and CDR2 FQGNSA. The J segment lost 4 bases and the V segment lost 6 bases, leaving 3 bases of the junction unmatched.

This clonotype was detected only a few times. The rearrangement joins TRBV5-3 to TRBJ2-3, with 9 bases fitting TRBD1. TRBV5-3 is an open reading frame, and its role is uncertain. The CDR3 loop spans 16 amino acids. After removal of 8 bases from V and 1 base from J, the junction contained 11 bases not matched to a gene. The chain's CDR3 is CASSISTGGGTDTQYF. DNA of the CDR3: TGTGCCAGCAGCATTTCAACAGGGGGCGGCACAGATACGCAGTATTTT.

V is TRBV6-2 or TRBV6-3 and J is TRBJ2-1; 9 positions match TRBD2. The J segment lost 2 bases and the V segment lost 7 bases, leaving 12 bases of the junction unmatched. This CDR3 has 17 residues. In germline, CDR1 is MNHEY, CDR2 SVGEGT. Here the CDR3 DNA reads TGTGCCAGCAACCCTAGCGGGACCCGAGGTGCCTACAATGAGCAGTTCTTC. Amino acid sequence: CASNPSGTRGAYNEQFF.

This chain links TRBV6-1 with TRBJ2-3, with TRBD2 identical over 10 bases. The ends lost 6 bases at V and 6 bases at J; junction bases unmatched: 9. CDR3 length: 15 amino acids. Germline V gene data show CDR1 as MNHNS and CDR2 as SASEGT. The CDR3, as DNA: TGTGCCAGCAGATCTAGCGGGAGAAACTGGGATACGCAGTATTTT. It translates to CASRSSGRNWDTQYF.

There are a few counts of this clonotype. The chain combines TRBV19 with TRBJ2-1, with a possible D match to TRBD2 (6 bases). V lost 0 bases and J lost 7, with 22 bases in between. CDR1 and CDR2 (germline): LNHDA, SQIVND (reference sequence). This CDR3 comprises 18 residues. The CDR3, as DNA: TGTGCCAGTAGTATAGATCCTCCGGGAGCGGCGGCGTGGAATGAGCAGTTCTTC. Protein: CASSIDPPGAAAWNEQFF.

This clonotype was seen repeatedly, ten times or more. The chain carries TRBV27 and TRBJ1-2, with 7 positions matching TRBD1. The trim removed 1 base at V and 4 bases at J, leaving 15 bases unmatched. The CDR3 length is 18 residues. The germline V gene has CDR1 MNHEY and CDR2 SMNVEV (reference sequence). CDR3 DNA: TGTGCCAGCAGTTTATTAGACGGGCGGAGGGGGCTTCCCTATGGCTACACCTTC. Protein sequence: CASSLLDGRRGLPYGYTF.

The chain recombines TRBV7-9 with TRBJ1-2; D possibly corresponds to TRBD1 (6 bases). The V end was cut by 7 bases, the J end by 2 bases, with 14 bases between. CDR1 is SEHNR and CDR2 is FQNEAQ in the germline V gene (reference sequence). CDR3 size: 14 residues. The CDR3 coding sequence is TGTGCCAGCACCATAGGGGGGGTCAACTATGGCTACACCTTC. Translating it yields CASTIGGVNYGYTF.

The CDR3 here is CASSRDSTTPQYF. The CDR3 nucleotides are TGTGCCAGCAGTAGGGACAGCACCACGCCTCAGTACTTC. The rearrangement uses TRBV6-2 or TRBV6-3 and TRBJ2-4; 7 nucleotides align to TRBD1. V lost 5 bases to trimming and J lost 12 bases; unmatched junction nucleotides: 10. CDR3 length: 13 amino acids. In germline, CDR1 is MNHEY, CDR2 SVGEGT.

This clonotype was counted a few times. This chain joins TRBV27 and TRBJ2-2, with 11 bases that match TRBD2. Germline assignment: CDR1 MNHEY and CDR2 SMNVEV (reference sequence). The CDR3 is 21 amino acids. V lost 1 base, J lost 2 bases, and 15 bases stayed unmatched. The CDR3 region is CASSLFPHPGTSGLNTGELFF. The CDR3 DNA reads TGTGCCAGCAGTTTATTTCCCCACCCCGGGACTAGCGGCCTAAACACCGGGGAGCTGTTTTTT.

This clonotype occurred many times. The chain employs TRBV7-8 and TRBJ2-3; 16 nucleotides align to TRBD2. After removal of 4 bases from V and 0 bases from J, the junction contained 4 bases not matched to a gene. The CDR3 has 18 amino acids. Germline CDR1 is SGHVS and CDR2 is FQNEAQ. CDR3 coding DNA: TGTGCCAGCAGCTCCGGGACTAGCGGGAGGGCCAGCACAGATACGCAGTATTTT. As protein: CASSSGTSGRASTDTQYF.

The V call is TRBV11-2, the J call TRBJ2-4; 7 nucleotides match TRBD2. The trim removed 5 bases at V and 4 bases at J, leaving 17 bases unmatched. Per the germline V gene, CDR1 is SGHAT and CDR2 is FQNNGV. This CDR3 spans 18 amino acids. The chain's CDR3 is CASSTSLTPGTMKNIQYF. Here the CDR3 DNA reads TGTGCCAGCAGCACGTCGTTAACTCCCGGGACTATGAAAAACATTCAGTACTTC.

Ten or more counts support this clonotype. The rearrangement uses TRBV7-2 and TRBJ1-1, with D perhaps matching TRBD1 (6 bases). Germline CDR1 is SGHTA and CDR2 is FQGNSA. V was clipped by 2 bases and J by 12 bases, with 13 bases between them. CDR3 length equals 12 residues. As DNA, the CDR3 is TGTGCCAGCAGCTTATCAAGACAGGAGCCTTTCTTT. Encoded protein: CASSLSRQEPFF.

The chain uses TRBV20-1 and TRBJ2-7; the D gene is possibly TRBD1 (5 bases). V was pared by 0 bases and J by 0 bases, with 15 bases between. This CDR3 spans 16 amino acids. Germline CDR1 DFQATT, CDR2 SNEGSKA (reference sequence). For the CDR3, the DNA is TGCAGTGCTAGAGATGAGAGGCAGGGCAGCTCCTACGAGCAGTACTTC. Encoded protein: CSARDERQGSSYEQYF.